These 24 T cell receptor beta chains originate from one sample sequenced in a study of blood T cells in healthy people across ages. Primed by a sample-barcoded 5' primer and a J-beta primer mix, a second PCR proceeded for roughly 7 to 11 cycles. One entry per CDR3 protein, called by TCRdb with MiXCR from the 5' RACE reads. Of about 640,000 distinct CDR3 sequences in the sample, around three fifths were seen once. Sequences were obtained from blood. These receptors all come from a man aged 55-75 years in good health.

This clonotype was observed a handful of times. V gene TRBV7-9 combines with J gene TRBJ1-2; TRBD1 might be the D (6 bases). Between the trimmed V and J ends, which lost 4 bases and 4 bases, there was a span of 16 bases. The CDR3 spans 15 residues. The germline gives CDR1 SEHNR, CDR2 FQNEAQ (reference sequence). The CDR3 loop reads CASSSPAGDIYGYTF. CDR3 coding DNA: TGTGCCAGCAGCTCGCCGGCAGGGGATATCTATGGCTACACCTTC.

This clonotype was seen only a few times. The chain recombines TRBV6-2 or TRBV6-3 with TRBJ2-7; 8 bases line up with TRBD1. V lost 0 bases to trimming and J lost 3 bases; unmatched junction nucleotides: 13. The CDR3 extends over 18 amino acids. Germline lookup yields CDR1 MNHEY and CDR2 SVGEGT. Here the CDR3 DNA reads TGTGCCAGCAGTTACTCTATTCCCCCCAGGGGGCTAGACTACGAGCAGTACTTC. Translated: CASSYSIPPRGLDYEQYF.

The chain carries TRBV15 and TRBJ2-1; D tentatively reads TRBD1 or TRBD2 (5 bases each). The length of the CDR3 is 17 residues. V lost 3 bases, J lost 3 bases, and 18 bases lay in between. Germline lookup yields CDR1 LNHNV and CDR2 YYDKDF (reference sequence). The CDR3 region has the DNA TGTGCCACCAGCAGCTTAGATCTGGGGGTAAGCTACAATGAGCAGTTCTTC. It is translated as CATSSLDLGVSYNEQFF.

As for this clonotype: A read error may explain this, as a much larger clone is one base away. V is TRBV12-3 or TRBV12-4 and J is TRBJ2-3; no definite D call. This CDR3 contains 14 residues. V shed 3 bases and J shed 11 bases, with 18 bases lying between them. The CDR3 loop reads CASSFGVAADVQYF. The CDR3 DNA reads TGTGCCAGCAGTTTTGGGGTGGCCGCAGATGTGCAGTATTTT.

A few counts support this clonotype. CDR3 loop: CASSKGQGQETQYF. In nucleotides, the CDR3 is TGTGCCAGCAGCAAGGGGCAGGGACAAGAGACCCAGTACTTC. The chain has TRBV3-1 and TRBJ2-5, with D possibly TRBD1 on 5 matching bases. The V gene's germline CDR1 is LGHDT and CDR2 YNNKEL (reference sequence). The CDR3 extends over 14 amino acids. V was shortened by 5 bases and J by 2 bases, with 12 bases between the two germline ends.

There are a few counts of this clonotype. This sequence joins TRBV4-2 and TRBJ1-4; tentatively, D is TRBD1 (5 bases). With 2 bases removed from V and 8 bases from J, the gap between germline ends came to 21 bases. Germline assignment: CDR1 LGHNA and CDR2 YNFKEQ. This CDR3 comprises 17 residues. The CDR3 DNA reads TGTGCCAGCAGCCAATTTCAGACGGGGACCGGGAGAGAAAAACTGTTTTTT. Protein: CASSQFQTGTGREKLFF.

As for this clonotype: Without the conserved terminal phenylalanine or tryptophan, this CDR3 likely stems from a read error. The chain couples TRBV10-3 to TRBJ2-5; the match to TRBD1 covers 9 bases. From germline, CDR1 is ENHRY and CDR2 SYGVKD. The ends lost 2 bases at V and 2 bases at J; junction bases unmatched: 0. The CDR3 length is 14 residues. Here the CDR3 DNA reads TGTGCCATCAGTGAGGGACAGGGGCAAGAGACCCAGTACGTC. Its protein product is CAISEGQGQETQYV.

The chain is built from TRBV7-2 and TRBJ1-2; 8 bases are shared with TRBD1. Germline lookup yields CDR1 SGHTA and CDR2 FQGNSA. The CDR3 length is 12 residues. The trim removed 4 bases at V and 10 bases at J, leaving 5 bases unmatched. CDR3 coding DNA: TGTGCCAGCAGCTCGCCGGACAGGGACTACACCTTC. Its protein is CASSSPDRDYTF.

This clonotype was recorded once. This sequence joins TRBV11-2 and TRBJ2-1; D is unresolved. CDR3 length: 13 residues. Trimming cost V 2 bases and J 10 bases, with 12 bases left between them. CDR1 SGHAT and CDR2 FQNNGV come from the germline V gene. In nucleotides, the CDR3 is TGTGCCAGCAGCTTAAGTCCCAATAGGGAGCAGTTCTTC. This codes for CASSLSPNREQFF. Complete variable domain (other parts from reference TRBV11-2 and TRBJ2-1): EAGVAQSPRYKIIEKRQSVAFWCNPISGHATLYWYQQILGQGPKLLIQFQNNGVVDDSQLPKDRFSAERLKGVDSTLKIQPAKLEDSAVYLCASSLSPNREQFFGPGTRLTVL.

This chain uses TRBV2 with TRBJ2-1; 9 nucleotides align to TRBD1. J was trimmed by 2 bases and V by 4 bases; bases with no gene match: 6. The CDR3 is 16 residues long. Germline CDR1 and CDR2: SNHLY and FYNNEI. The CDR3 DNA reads TGTGCCAGCAGTGCGGGACAGGGTAACCCCTACAATGAGCAGTTCTTC. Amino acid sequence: CASSAGQGNPYNEQFF.

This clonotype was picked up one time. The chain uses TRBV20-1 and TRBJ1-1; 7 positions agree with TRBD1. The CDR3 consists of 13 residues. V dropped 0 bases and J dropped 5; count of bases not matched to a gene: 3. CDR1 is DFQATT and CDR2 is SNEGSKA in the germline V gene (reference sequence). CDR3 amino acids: CSARDWTGTEAFF. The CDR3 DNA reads TGCAGTGCTAGAGATTGGACAGGTACTGAAGCTTTCTTT.

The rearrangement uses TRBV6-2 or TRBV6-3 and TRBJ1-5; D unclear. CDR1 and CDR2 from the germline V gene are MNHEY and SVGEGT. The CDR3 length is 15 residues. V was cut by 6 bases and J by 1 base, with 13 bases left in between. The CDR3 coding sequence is TGTGCCAGCAGCCAAACAGAGATGAGCAATCAGCCCCAGCATTTT. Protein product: CASSQTEMSNQPQHF.

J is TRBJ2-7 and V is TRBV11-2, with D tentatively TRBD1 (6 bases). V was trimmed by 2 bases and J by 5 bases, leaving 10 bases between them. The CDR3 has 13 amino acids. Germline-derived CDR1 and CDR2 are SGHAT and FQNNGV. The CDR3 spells CASSLHRVHEQYF. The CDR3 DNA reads TGTGCCAGCAGCTTACACAGGGTGCACGAGCAGTACTTC.

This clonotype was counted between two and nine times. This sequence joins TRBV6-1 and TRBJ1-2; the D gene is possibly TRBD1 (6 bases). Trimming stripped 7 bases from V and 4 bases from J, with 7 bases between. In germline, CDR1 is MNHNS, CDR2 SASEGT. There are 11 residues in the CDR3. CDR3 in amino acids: CASTGAYGYTF. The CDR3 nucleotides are TGTGCCAGCACGGGGGCCTATGGCTACACCTTC.

CDR3 residues: CASVTGSYGYTF. The CDR3 coding sequence is TGTGCCAGCGTAACAGGGTCCTATGGCTACACCTTC. The rearrangement joins TRBV2 to TRBJ1-2, with a tentative D call TRBD1 (6 bases). This CDR3 spans 12 amino acids. From germline, CDR1 is SNHLY and CDR2 FYNNEI. Trimming removed 8 bases from V and 4 bases from J, with 11 bases in between.

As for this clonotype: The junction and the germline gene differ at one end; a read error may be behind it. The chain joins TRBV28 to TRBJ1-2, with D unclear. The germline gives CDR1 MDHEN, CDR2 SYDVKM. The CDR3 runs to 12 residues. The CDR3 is CASSLPQVGCTF. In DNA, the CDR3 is TGTGCCAGCAGTTTACCCCAAGTTGGCTGCACCTTC.

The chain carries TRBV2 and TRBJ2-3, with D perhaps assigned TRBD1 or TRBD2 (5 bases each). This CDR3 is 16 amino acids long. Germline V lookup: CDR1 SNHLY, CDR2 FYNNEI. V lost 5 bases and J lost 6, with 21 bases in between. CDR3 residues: CASSTRDPTRWDTQYF. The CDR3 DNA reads TGTGCCAGCAGTACCCGGGACCCTACTCGATGGGATACGCAGTATTTT.

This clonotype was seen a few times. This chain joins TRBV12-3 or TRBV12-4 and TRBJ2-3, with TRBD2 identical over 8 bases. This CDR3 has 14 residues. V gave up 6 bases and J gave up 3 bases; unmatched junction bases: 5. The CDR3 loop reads CASRIRGGTDTQYF. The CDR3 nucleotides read TGTGCCAGCAGGATTCGGGGGGGAACAGATACGCAGTATTTT.

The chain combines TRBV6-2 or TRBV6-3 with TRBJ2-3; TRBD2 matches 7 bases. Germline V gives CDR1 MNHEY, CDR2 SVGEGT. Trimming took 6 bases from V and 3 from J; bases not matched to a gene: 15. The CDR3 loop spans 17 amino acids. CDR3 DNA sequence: TGTGCCAGCAGACAAACCCTCGGGCGCGGGGGAACAGATACGCAGTATTTT. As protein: CASRQTLGRGGTDTQYF.

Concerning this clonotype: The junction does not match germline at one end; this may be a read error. This CDR3 reads CASTLVGLGDGYTF. CDR3 in DNA: TGTGCCAGCACCTTAGTCGGATTGGGGGACGGCTACACCTTC. The chain recombines TRBV7-2 with TRBJ1-2; possibly TRBD1 for D (5 bases). Germline V lookup: CDR1 SGHTA, CDR2 FQGNSA. The CDR3 is 14 residues long.

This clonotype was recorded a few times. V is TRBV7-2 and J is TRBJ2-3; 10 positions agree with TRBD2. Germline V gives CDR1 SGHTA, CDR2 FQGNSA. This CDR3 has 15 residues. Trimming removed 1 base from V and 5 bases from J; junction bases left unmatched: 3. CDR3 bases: TGTGCCAGCAGCTTAGTTGGGACTAGCGTAGATACGCAGTATTTT. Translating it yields CASSLVGTSVDTQYF.

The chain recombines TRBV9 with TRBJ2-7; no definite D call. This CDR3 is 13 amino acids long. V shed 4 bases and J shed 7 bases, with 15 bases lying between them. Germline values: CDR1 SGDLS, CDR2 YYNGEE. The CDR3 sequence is CASSPSGVGEQYF. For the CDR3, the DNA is TGTGCCAGCAGCCCCTCCGGTGTGGGGGAGCAGTACTTC.

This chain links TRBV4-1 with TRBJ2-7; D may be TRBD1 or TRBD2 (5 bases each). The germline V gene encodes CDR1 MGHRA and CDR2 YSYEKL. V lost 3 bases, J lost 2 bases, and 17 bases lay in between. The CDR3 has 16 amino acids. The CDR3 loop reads CASSHAGTRLPYEQYF. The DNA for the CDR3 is TGCGCCAGCAGCCACGCCGGGACCAGACTACCCTACGAGCAGTACTTC.

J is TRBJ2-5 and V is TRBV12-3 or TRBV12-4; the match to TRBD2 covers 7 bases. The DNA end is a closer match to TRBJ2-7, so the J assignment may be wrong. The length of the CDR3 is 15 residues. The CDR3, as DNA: TGTGCCAGCAGTCCCGCGGGGGACCTGAGGGCCGAGCAGTACTTC. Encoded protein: CASSPAGDLRAEQYF.